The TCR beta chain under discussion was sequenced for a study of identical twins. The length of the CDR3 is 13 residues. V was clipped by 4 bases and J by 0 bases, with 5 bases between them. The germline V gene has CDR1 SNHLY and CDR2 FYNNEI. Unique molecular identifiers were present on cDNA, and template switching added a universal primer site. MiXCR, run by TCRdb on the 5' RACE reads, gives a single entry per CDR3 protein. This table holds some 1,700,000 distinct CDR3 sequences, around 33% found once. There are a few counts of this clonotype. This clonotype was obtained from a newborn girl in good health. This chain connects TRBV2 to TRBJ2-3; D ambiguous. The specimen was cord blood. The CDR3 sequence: CASSAESTDTQYF. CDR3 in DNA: TGTGCCAGCAGTGCGGAGAGCACAGATACGCAGTATTTT.